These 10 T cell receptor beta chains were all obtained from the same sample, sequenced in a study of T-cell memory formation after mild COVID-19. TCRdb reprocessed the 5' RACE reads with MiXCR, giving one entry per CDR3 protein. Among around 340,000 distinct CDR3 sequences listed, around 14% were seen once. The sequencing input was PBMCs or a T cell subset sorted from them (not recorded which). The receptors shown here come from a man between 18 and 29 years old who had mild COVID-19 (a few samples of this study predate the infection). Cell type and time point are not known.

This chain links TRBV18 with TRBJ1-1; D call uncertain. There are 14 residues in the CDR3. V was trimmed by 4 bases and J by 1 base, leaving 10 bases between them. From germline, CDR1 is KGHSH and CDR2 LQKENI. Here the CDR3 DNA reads TGTGCCAGCTCACAGAAAGACTCGAACACTGAAGCTTTCTTT. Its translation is CASSQKDSNTEAFF.

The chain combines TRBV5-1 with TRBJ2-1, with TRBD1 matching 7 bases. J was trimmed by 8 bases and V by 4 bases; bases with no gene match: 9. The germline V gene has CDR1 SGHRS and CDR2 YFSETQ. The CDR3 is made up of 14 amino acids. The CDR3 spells CASSLAVGGDEQFF. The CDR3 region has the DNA TGCGCCAGCAGCCTGGCCGTAGGGGGCGATGAGCAGTTCTTC.

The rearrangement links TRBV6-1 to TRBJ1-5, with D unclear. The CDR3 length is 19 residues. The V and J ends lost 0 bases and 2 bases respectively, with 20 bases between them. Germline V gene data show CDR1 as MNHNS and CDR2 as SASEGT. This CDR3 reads CASSEALPGETIGNQPQHF. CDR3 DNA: TGTGCCAGCAGTGAAGCGCTACCTGGGGAAACGATAGGCAATCAGCCCCAGCATTTT.

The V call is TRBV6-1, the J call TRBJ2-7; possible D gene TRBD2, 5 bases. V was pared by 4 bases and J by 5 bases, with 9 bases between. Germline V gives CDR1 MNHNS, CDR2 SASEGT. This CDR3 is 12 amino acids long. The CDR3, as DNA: TGTGCCAGCAGTGTTGCGCGGGACGAGCAGTACTTC. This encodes CASSVARDEQYF.

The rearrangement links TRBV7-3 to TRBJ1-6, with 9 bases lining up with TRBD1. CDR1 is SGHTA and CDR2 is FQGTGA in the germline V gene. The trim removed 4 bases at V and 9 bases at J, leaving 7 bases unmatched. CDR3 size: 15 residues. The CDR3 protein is CASSSGTGLSSPLHF. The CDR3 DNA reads TGTGCCAGCAGCTCCGGGACAGGGCTGAGTTCACCCCTCCACTTT.

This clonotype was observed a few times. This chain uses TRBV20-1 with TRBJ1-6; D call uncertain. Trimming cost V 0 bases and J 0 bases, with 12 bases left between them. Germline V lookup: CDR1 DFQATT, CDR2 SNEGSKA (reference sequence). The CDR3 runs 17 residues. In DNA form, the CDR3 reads TGCAGTGCTAGAGATTTGAGGGTAACCTCCTATAATTCACCCCTCCACTTT. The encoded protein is CSARDLRVTSYNSPLHF.

The CDR3 loop reads CASTQIGVRGTEAFF. In nucleotides, the CDR3 is TGTGCCAGCACCCAAATAGGGGTAAGAGGAACTGAAGCTTTCTTT. The chain carries TRBV6-1 and TRBJ1-1; maybe TRBD1 (5 bases). This CDR3 region has 15 residues. Trimming cost V 7 bases and J 5 bases, with 20 bases left between them. Germline CDR1 MNHNS, CDR2 SASEGT.

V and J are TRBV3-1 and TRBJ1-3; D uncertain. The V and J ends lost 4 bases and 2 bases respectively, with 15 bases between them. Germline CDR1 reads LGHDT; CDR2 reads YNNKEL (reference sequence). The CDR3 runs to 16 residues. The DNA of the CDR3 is TGTGCCAGCAGCCTTACCTCTCGGGCCACTGGAAACACCATATATTTT. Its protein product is CASSLTSRATGNTIYF.

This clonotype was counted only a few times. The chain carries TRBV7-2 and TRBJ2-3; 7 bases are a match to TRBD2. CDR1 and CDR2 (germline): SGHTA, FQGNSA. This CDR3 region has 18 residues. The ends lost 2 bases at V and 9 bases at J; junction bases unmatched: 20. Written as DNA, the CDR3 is TGTGCCAGCAGCTTATTAGTTAGGGGACTACTCTCAGTCGGGACGCAGTATTTT. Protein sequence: CASSLLVRGLLSVGTQYF.

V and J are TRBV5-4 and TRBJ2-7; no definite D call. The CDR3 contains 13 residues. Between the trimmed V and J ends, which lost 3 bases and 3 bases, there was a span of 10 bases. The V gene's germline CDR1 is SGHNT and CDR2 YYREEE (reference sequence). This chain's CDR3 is CASSWDRSYEQYV. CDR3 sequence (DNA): TGTGCCAGCAGCTGGGATCGTAGCTACGAGCAGTACGTC.